Given below is one T cell receptor beta chain in context. The antigen remains undetermined. The data originate from a study of cytomegalovirus exposure and HLA in healthy donors. Study-wide results and caveats: Most TCR sequences proved rare, with some public TCRs found in many donors. Cytomegalovirus-associated status was assigned to about 150 TCR beta chains.

Clones were sequenced by immunoSEQ multiplex PCR, and TCRdb holds only the in-frame ones, with some missing. Of a few hundred thousand clones listed, about 90% were seen once; the top ten hold 1% to 1.2%. CDR3 size: 14 residues. The V end lost 8 bases, the J end lost 0 bases, and 13 bases lay between the germline ends. Germline values: CDR1 MNHEY, CDR2 SVGAGI. Separate from the approximately 700-subject first cohort was the 120-subject validation cohort, to which the donors belonged. The origin of this receptor is a woman under 30 in good health and CMV-seronegative. V and J are TRBV6-5 and TRBJ1-2; D remains unclear. Sample: PBMCs. This chain's CDR3 is CASSTWLTNYGYTF. CDR3 in DNA: TGTGCCAGCTCCACGTGGCTGACTAACTATGGCTACACCTTC.